Below are 19 T cell receptor beta chains sequenced from a single sample in a study of human T cells and chemical hapten exposure. A single record per CDR3 protein comes from TCRdb applying MiXCR to the RACE reads. This repertoire shows approximately 180,000 distinct CDR3 sequences, around 30% found once; its top ten account for less than 3%. Time point reported: pre-sensitization, week 0. Sample treatment: therapeutic diphenylcyclopropenone sensitization with weekly scalp DPC. The source was whole blood, collected in connection with sensitization to the hapten diphenylcyclopropenone (DPC). Source of these receptors: a woman under 40 with alopecia areata. Some clones in this sample may be carry-over from other donors' samples.

The genes are TRBV6-5 and TRBJ1-6; maybe TRBD1 (6 bases). The CDR3 extends over 13 amino acids. V lost 10 bases, J lost 10 bases, and 17 bases lay in between. Germline CDR1 MNHEY, CDR2 SVGAGI. CDR3 bases: TGTGCCACCTCAATAGGGGGGGACTCACCCCTCCACTTT. This codes for CATSIGGDSPLHF.

The V and J genes are TRBV29-1 and TRBJ2-3, with D uncertain. CDR1 and CDR2 (germline): SQVTM, ANQGSEA. V was trimmed by 7 bases and J by 4 bases, leaving 15 bases between them. The CDR3 sequence is 13 residues long. The CDR3 sequence is CSAPAVVADTQYF. For the CDR3, the DNA is TGCAGCGCCCCGGCCGTGGTGGCAGATACGCAGTATTTT.

The J gene is TRBJ1-5, the V gene TRBV6-2 or TRBV6-3; no clear D gene. CDR1 and CDR2 (germline): MNHEY, SVGEGT. V gave up 10 bases and J gave up 0 bases, with 10 bases separating them. The CDR3 runs to 13 residues. This CDR3 reads CATGLTSNQPQHF. In DNA, the CDR3 is TGTGCCACCGGACTGACTAGCAATCAGCCCCAGCATTTT.

This clonotype was observed a few times. The V call is TRBV27, the J call TRBJ1-4; tentative D call: TRBD1 (5 bases). Between the trimmed V and J ends, which lost 8 bases and 8 bases, there was a span of 18 bases. The CDR3 spans 14 residues. Looked up from germline, CDR1 is MNHEY and CDR2 is SMNVEV (reference sequence). This chain's CDR3 is CASGDGAGGEKLFF. The CDR3 DNA reads TGTGCCAGCGGTGACGGGGCTGGCGGAGAAAAACTGTTTTTT.

In nucleotides, the CDR3 is TGTGCCAGCAGCCAAACTCTAGGCTCCTACAATGAGCAGTTCTTC. This encodes CASSQTLGSYNEQFF. The rearrangement uses TRBV4-2 and TRBJ2-1; the D is unclear. The CDR3 length is 15 residues. V was cut by 2 bases and J by 0 bases, with 8 bases left in between. The germline V gene encodes CDR1 LGHNA and CDR2 YNFKEQ.

J is TRBJ2-5 and V is TRBV5-1; TRBD1 matches at 8 bases. This CDR3 comprises 15 residues. CDR1 is SGHRS, CDR2 YFSETQ, per germline. With V trimmed by 4 bases and J by 1 base, 6 bases remained unmatched. CDR3 amino acids: CASSPGQVLQETQYF. Written as DNA, the CDR3 is TGCGCCAGCAGCCCGGGACAGGTCCTCCAAGAGACCCAGTACTTC.

This clonotype was seen many times. The chain has TRBV2 and TRBJ2-7; 9 nucleotides line up with TRBD1. Germline CDR1 is SNHLY and CDR2 is FYNNEI. The CDR3 is 15 residues long. The junction had 3 bases not matched to a gene; V was cut back by 3 bases and J by 0 bases. The CDR3 spells CASSEGTGSSYEQYF. The DNA for the CDR3 is TGTGCCAGCAGTGAGGGGACAGGGAGCTCCTACGAGCAGTACTTC.

Only a few counts were recorded for this clonotype. The rearrangement uses TRBV6-2 or TRBV6-3 and TRBJ1-5; D not certain. Between the trimmed V and J ends, which lost 5 bases and 6 bases, there was a span of 8 bases. The CDR3 has 12 residues. Germline V gives CDR1 MNHEY, CDR2 SVGEGT. The CDR3 loop reads CASSTMGQPQHF. In DNA form, the CDR3 reads TGTGCCAGCAGTACCATGGGTCAGCCCCAGCATTTT.

The count of this clonotype is one. The J gene is TRBJ2-1, the V gene TRBV4-3; 8 nucleotides align to TRBD1. The CDR3 is made up of 15 amino acids. Germline CDR1 and CDR2: LGHNA and YSLEER. J was trimmed by 5 bases and V by 4 bases; bases with no gene match: 7. The CDR3 DNA follows: TGCGCCAGCAGCCGCCTACTGACAGGGGACAATGAGCAGTTCTTC. It codes for CASSRLLTGDNEQFF.

The chain carries TRBV6-5 and TRBJ2-2; 8 bases map to TRBD1. Trimming at V came to 6 bases and at J to 1 base, leaving 4 bases not matched to a gene. The CDR3 loop spans 15 amino acids. Per germline, CDR1 MNHEY and CDR2 SVGAGI. The CDR3, as DNA: TGTGCCAGCAGGTCGGGACAGGAGAACACCGGGGAGCTGTTTTTT. Its translation is CASRSGQENTGELFF.

Only a few counts were recorded for this clonotype. V and J are TRBV5-1 and TRBJ1-2, with 7 bases aligning to TRBD1. The CDR3 has 14 residues. CDR1 and CDR2 (germline): SGHRS, YFSETQ. The junction had 8 bases not matched to a gene; V was cut back by 5 bases and J by 4 bases. CDR3 in amino acids: CASRLTQGTYGYTF. The CDR3 region has the DNA TGCGCCAGCAGGCTGACACAGGGGACCTATGGCTACACCTTC.

V is TRBV11-3 and J is TRBJ2-1; unclear D gene. CDR1 is SGHNT, CDR2 YENEEA, per germline. The CDR3 covers 13 residues. The V end was cut by 5 bases, the J end by 4 bases, with 9 bases between. The CDR3 DNA reads TGTGCCAGCAGCCATCTAGAATACAATGAGCAGTTCTTC. It specifies CASSHLEYNEQFF.

This clonotype has only a few counts. The CDR3 is CSVEPDRGTEAFF. The CDR3 DNA reads TGCAGCGTTGAACCGGACAGGGGCACTGAAGCTTTCTTT. The chain employs TRBV29-1 and TRBJ1-1, with TRBD1 matching over 9 bases. J lost 4 bases, V lost 2 bases, and 2 bases had no gene match. Germline V gene data show CDR1 as SQVTM and CDR2 as ANQGSEA. The CDR3 totals 13 residues.

The V call is TRBV20-1, the J call TRBJ1-3; no reliable D call. V was clipped by 1 base and J by 0 bases, with 10 bases between them. This CDR3 region has 15 residues. The germline V gene encodes CDR1 DFQATT and CDR2 SNEGSKA (reference sequence). Here the CDR3 reads CSARVWQPSGNTIYF. The CDR3 DNA reads as TGCAGTGCTAGAGTGTGGCAGCCCTCTGGAAACACCATATATTTT.

This rearrangement joins TRBV28 to TRBJ1-4; 7 bases are a match to TRBD1. This CDR3 has 13 residues. J was trimmed by 7 bases and V by 6 bases; bases with no gene match: 5. Per germline, CDR1 MDHEN and CDR2 SYDVKM. CDR3 sequence reads: CASSSTGIEKLFF. The CDR3 DNA sequence: TGTGCCAGCAGCTCGACAGGGATTGAAAAACTGTTTTTT.

The chain recombines TRBV30 with TRBJ2-2, with 9 bases lining up with TRBD1. V lost 5 bases, J lost 4 bases, and 8 bases stayed unmatched. The germline CDR1 and CDR2 sequences are GTSNPN and SVGIG (reference sequence). The CDR3 length is 15 residues. As DNA, the CDR3 is TGTGCCTGGGACCGGACAGGGGCGGCCACCGGGGAGCTGTTTTTT. Its protein product is CAWDRTGAATGELFF.

The chain couples TRBV12-3 or TRBV12-4 to TRBJ1-2; TRBD1 might be the D (6 bases). The germline V and J ends were trimmed by 5 bases and 3 bases, with 13 bases remaining between them. This CDR3 region has 14 residues. Written as DNA, the CDR3 is TGTGCCAGCAGTGAGAGGGGGGTGGACTATGGCTACACCTTC. Protein sequence: CASSERGVDYGYTF.

The sample holds a few counts of this clonotype. The rearrangement uses TRBV10-3 and TRBJ2-3; D is perhaps TRBD1 or TRBD2 (6 bases each). V lost 2 bases to trimming and J lost 2 bases, with 11 bases between them. This CDR3 region has 15 residues. CDR1 is ENHRY, CDR2 SYGVKD, per germline. CDR3 protein: CAISERGADTDTQYF. The CDR3 coding sequence is TGTGCCATCAGTGAGAGGGGGGCTGACACAGATACGCAGTATTTT.

This clonotype was detected once. The CDR3 region has the DNA TGCAGTGCTCAGTTCCGGGACACCCTGGGAGAGCAGTACTTC. Residues: CSAQFRDTLGEQYF. This sequence joins TRBV20-1 and TRBJ2-7; D perhaps matches TRBD1 (6 bases). Looked up from germline, CDR1 is DFQATT and CDR2 is SNEGSKA (reference sequence). V was shortened by 5 bases and J by 7 bases, with 21 bases between the two germline ends. This CDR3 comprises 14 residues.